A selection of T cell receptor beta chains follows, all from one sample in a study of T cells in Graves' hyperthyroidism and ophthalmopathy. One entry per CDR3 protein, called by TCRdb with MiXCR from the multiplex PCR reads. The repertoire has 690,000 or so distinct CDR3 sequences, around 20% of them found once; the top ten carry approximately 15%. Sequenced sample: blood. The receptors stem from a woman in her forties or fifties with Graves' hyperthyroidism that later progressed to Graves' ophthalmopathy. CDR3s leave out the opening cysteine and the closing phenylalanine or tryptophan.

cdr3_aa: ASSILIGGDTQY; v_call: TRBV5-1; j_call: TRBJ2-3
cdr3_aa: ASSLSADQPQH; v_call: TRBV7-9; j_call: TRBJ1-5
cdr3_aa: SATQRGALDTGELF; v_call: TRBV20-1; j_call: TRBJ2-2
cdr3_aa: ASSVTGLSGNTIY; v_call: TRBV2; j_call: TRBJ1-3
cdr3_aa: ASSLSPGITEAF; v_call: TRBV27; j_call: TRBJ1-1
cdr3_aa: ASITGNTIY; v_call: TRBV6-1; j_call: TRBJ1-3
cdr3_aa: ASSPPSSSYNSPLH; v_call: TRBV7-3; j_call: TRBJ1-6
cdr3_aa: ASSYGRALRIKEQF; v_call: TRBV6-6; j_call: TRBJ2-1
cdr3_aa: ASSEWGAQPQH; v_call: TRBV6-1; j_call: TRBJ1-5
cdr3_aa: SAIPEGGTEAF; v_call: TRBV20-1; j_call: TRBJ1-1
cdr3_aa: ASSFTGQGKGGELF; v_call: TRBV27; j_call: TRBJ2-2
cdr3_aa: ASSVTGSNSPLH; v_call: TRBV7-9; j_call: TRBJ1-6
cdr3_aa: ASSQDRGYEQY; v_call: TRBV4-1; j_call: TRBJ2-7
cdr3_aa: ASSQAGYEDTEAF; v_call: TRBV4-1; j_call: TRBJ1-1
cdr3_aa: SARETVSRGYT; v_call: TRBV20-1; j_call: TRBJ1-2
cdr3_aa: ASSLFGDSNQPQH; v_call: TRBV5-1; j_call: TRBJ1-5
cdr3_aa: SATLGGGAGNYGYT; v_call: TRBV20-1; j_call: TRBJ1-2
cdr3_aa: SATLLAGRQRGTDTQY; v_call: TRBV20-1; j_call: TRBJ2-3
cdr3_aa: ASSSGQYHGYT; v_call: TRBV7-3; j_call: TRBJ1-2
cdr3_aa: ASNSLGNPYEQY; v_call: TRBV11-2; j_call: TRBJ2-7
cdr3_aa: ATTPDSYGYT; v_call: TRBV12-3/TRBV12-4; j_call: TRBJ1-2